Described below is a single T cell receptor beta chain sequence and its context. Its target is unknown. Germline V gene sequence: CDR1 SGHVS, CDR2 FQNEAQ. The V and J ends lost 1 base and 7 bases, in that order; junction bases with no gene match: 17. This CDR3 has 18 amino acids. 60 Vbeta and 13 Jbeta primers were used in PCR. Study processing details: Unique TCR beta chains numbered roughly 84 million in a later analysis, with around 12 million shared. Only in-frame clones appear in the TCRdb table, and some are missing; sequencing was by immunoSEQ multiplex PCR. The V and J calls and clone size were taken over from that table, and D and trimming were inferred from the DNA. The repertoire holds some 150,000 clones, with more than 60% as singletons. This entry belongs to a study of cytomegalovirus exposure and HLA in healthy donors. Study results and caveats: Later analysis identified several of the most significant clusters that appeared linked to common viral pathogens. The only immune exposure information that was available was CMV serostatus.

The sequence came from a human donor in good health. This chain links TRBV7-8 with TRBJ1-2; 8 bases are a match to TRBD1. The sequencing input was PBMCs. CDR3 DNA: TGTGCCAGCAGCTTAGTAGTTGCGACTATGGCAGGGGGCGGTGGCTACACCTTC. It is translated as CASSLVVATMAGGGGYTF.